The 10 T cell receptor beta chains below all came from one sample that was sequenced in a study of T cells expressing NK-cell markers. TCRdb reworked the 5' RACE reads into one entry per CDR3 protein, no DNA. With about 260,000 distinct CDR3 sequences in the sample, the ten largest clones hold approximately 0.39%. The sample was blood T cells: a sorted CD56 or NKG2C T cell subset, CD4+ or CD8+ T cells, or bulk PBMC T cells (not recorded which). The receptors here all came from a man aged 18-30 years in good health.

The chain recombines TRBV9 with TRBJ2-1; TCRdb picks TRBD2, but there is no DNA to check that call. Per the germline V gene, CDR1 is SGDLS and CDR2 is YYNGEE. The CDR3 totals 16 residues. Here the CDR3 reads CASSVALLAGQNEQFF.

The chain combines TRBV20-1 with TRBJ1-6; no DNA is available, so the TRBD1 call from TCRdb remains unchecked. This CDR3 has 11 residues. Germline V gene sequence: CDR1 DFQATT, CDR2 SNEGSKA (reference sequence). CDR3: CSARVGTAHHF.

CDR3 residues: CASSLGLAGGSSSYNEQFF. The chain combines TRBV5-1 with TRBJ2-1; TCRdb names TRBD2, which stays unverified in the absence of DNA. Germline V gene sequence: CDR1 SGHRS, CDR2 YFSETQ. The CDR3 runs to 19 residues.

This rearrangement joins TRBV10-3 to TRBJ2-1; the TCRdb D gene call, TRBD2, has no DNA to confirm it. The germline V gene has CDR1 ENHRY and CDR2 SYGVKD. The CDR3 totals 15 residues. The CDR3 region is CAISEPRDFPNEQFF.

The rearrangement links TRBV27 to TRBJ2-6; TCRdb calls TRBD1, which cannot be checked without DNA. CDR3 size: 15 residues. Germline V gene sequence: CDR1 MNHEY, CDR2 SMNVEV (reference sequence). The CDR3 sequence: CASRRGALGANVLTF.

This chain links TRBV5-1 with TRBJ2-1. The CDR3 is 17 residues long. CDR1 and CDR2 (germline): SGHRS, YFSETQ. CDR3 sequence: CASSSAFGRGLVNEQFF. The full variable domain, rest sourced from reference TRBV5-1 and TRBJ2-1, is KAGVTQTPRYLIKTRGQQVTLSCSPISGHRSVSWYQQTPGQGLQFLFEYFSETQRNKGNFPGRFSGRQFSNSRSEMNVSTLELGDSALYLCASSSAFGRGLVNEQFFGPGTRLTVL.

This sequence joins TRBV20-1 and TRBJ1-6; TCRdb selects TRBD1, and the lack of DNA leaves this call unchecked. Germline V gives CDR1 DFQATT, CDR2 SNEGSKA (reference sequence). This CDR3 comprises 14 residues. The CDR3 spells CSARDNSGNSPLHF.

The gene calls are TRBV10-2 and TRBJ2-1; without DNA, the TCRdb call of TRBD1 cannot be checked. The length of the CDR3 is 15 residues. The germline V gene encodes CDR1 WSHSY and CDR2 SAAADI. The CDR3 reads CASKRQGGSYNEQFF.

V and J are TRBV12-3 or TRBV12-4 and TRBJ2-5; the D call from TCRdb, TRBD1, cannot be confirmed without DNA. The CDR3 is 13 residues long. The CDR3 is CASSFWGAGTQYF.

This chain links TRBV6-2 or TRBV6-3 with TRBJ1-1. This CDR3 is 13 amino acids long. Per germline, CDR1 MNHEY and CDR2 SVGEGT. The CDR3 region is CASSRVGGTEAFF.